This T cell receptor (beta chain) was sequenced for a study of T cells in Graves' hyperthyroidism and ophthalmopathy. This clonotype was seen many times. Its antigen is not identified. The junction differs from germline at one of its ends, possibly a read error. Per germline, CDR1 LNHNV and CDR2 YYDKDF (reference sequence). The CDR3 totals 11 residues. TCR beta CDR3 regions were amplified from RNA transcripts. Researchers ran a first-round RT-PCR on the TCR CDR3 using the HTBI primer set. TCRdb re-derived calls from the multiplex PCR reads in MiXCR, one entry per CDR3 protein. The top ten clones hold 3% to 4% of a sample with 380,000 or so distinct CDR3 sequences, under 20% of them seen once. General study results and limits: A model built on 13 V-J features separated ophthalmopathy from stable hyperthyroidism.

The J gene is TRBJ1-3, the V gene TRBV15, with a possible D match to TRBD1 (5 bases). The specimen sequenced was blood. The origin of this receptor is a young woman with Graves' hyperthyroidism. The CDR3 reads CATSRGGRENF. The CDR3 nucleotides read TGTGCCACCAGCAGAGGGGGACGAGAGAATTTT.